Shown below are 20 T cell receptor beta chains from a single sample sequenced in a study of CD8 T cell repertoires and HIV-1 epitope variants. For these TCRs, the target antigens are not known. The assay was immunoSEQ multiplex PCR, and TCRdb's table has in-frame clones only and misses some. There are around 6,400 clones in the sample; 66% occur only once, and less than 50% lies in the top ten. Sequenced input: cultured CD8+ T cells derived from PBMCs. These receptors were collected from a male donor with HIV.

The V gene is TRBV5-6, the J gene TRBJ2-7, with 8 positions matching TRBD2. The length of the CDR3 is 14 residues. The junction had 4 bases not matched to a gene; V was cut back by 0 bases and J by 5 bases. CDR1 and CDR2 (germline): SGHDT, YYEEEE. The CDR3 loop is CASSLGGGNNEQYF. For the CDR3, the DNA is TGTGCCAGCAGCTTGGGCGGGGGGAACAACGAGCAGTACTTC.

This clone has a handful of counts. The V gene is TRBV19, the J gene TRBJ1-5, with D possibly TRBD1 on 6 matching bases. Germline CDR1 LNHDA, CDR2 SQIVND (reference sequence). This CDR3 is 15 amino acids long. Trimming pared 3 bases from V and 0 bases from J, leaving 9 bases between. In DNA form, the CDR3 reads TGTGCCAGTAGTATCGGGGGCCTTAGCAATCAGCCCCAGCATTTT. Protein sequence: CASSIGGLSNQPQHF.

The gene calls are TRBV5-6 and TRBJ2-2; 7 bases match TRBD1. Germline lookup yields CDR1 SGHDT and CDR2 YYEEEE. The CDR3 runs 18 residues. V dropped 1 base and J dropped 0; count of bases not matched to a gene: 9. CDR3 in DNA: TGTGCCAGCAGCTTGTTAGGAGCCGGGACAGCGAACACCGGGGAGCTGTTTTTT. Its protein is CASSLLGAGTANTGELFF.

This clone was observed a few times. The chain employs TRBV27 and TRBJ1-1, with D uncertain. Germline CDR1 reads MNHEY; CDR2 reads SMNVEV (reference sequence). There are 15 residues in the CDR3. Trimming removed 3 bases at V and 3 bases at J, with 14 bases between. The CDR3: CASSFRRTSDTEAFF. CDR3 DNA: TGTGCCAGCAGTTTCCGACGGACCTCGGACACTGAAGCTTTCTTT.

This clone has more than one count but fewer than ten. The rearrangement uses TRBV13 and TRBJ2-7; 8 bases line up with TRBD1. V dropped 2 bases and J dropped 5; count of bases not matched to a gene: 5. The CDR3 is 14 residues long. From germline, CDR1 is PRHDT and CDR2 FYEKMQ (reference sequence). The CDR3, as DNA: TGTGCCAGCAGCTTATGGACAGGGAATAACGAGCAGTACTTC. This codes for CASSLWTGNNEQYF. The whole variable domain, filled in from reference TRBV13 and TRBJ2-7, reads AAGVIQSPRHLIKEKRETATLKCYPIPRHDTVYWYQQGPGQDPQFLISFYEKMQSDKGSIPDRFSAQQFSDYHSELNMSSLELGDSALYFCASSLWTGNNEQYFGPGTRLTVT.

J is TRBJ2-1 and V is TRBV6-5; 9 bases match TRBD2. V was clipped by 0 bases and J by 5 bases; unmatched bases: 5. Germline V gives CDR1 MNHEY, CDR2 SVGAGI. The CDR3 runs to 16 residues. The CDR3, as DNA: TGTGCCAGCAGTTACTCCCCTAGCGGGGAGAACAATGAGCAGTTCTTC. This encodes CASSYSPSGENNEQFF.

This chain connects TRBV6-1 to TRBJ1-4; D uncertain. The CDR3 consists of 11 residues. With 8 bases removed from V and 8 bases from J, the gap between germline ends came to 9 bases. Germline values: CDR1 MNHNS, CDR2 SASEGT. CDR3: CASRPWEKLFF. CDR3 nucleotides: TGTGCCAGCCGGCCGTGGGAAAAACTGTTTTTT.

CDR3 amino acids: CASSLWVARGPSPDTQYF. The CDR3 DNA reads as TGTGCCAGCAGTTTATGGGTGGCGAGGGGGCCCTCCCCCGATACGCAGTATTTT. This rearrangement joins TRBV28 to TRBJ2-3, with 7 bases aligning to TRBD1. The germline gives CDR1 MDHEN, CDR2 SYDVKM. The CDR3 has 18 residues. The V segment lost 0 bases and the J segment 6 bases; nucleotides outside the gene matches: 15. Full variable domain (remainder filled in from reference TRBV28 and TRBJ2-3): DVKVTQSSRYLVKRTGEKVFLECVQDMDHENMFWYRQDPGLGLRLIYFSYDVKMKEKGDIPEGYSVSREKKERFSLILESASTNQTSMYLCASSLWVARGPSPDTQYFGPGTRLTVL.

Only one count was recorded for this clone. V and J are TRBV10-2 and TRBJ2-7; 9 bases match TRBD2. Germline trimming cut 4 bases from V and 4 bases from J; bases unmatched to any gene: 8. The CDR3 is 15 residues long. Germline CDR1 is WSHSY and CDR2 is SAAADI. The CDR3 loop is CASSAPGLAVYEQYF. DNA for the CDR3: TGCGCCAGCAGTGCGCCGGGACTAGCTGTGTACGAGCAGTACTTC.

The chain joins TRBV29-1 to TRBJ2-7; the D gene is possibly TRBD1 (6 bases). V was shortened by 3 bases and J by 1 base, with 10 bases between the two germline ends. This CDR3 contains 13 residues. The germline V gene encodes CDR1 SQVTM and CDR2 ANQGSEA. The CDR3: CSVELDRSYEQYF. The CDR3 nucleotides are TGCAGCGTTGAGCTCGACAGGTCCTACGAGCAGTACTTC.

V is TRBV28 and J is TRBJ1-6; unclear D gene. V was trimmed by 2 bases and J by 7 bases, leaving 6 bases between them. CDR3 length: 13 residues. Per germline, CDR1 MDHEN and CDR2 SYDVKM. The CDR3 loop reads CASSLNVNSPLHF. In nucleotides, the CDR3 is TGTGCCAGCAGTTTAAATGTGAATTCACCCCTCCACTTT.

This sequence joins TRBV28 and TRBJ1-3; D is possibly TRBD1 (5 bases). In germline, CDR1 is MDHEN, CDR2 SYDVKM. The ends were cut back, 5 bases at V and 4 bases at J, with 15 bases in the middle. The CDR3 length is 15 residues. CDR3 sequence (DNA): TGTGCCAGCAGTACCCGCCAGGGTGTCGGAAACACCATATATTTT. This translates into CASSTRQGVGNTIYF.

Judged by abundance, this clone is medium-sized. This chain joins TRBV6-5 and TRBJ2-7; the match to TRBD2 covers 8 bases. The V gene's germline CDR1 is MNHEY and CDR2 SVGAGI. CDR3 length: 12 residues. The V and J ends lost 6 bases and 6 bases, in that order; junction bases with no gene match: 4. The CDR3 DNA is TGTGCCAGCAGCCCGGGGGGGGGCGAGCAGTACTTC. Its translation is CASSPGGGEQYF.

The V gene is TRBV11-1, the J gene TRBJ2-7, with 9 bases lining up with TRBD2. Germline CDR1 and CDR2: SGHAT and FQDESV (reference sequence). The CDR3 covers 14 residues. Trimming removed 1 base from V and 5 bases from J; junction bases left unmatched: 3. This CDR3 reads CASSLVPSGNEQYF. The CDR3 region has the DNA TGTGCCAGCAGCTTAGTGCCTAGCGGGAACGAGCAGTACTTC.

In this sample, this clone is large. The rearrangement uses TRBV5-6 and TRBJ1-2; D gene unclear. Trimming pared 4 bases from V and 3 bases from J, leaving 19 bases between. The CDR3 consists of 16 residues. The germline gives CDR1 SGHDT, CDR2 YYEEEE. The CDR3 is CASSPWPVELDYGYTF. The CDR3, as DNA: TGTGCCAGCAGCCCTTGGCCGGTAGAATTGGACTATGGCTACACCTTC.

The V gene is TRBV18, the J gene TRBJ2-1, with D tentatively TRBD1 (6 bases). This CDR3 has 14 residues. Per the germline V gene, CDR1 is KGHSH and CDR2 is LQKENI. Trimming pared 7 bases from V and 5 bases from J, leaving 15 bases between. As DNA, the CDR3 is TGTGCCAGCTGGCGAGGGGGAGATAACAATGAGCAGTTCTTC. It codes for CASWRGGDNNEQFF.

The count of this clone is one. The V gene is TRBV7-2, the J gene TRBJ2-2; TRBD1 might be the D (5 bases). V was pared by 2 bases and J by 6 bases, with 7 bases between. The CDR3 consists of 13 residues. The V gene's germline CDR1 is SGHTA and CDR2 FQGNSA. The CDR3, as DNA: TGTGCCAGCAGCTTAACAGGTCCCGGGGAGCTGTTTTTT. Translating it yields CASSLTGPGELFF.

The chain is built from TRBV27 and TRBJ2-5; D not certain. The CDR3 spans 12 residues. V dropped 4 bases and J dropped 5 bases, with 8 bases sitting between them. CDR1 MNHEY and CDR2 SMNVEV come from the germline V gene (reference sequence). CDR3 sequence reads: CASSSTTETQYF. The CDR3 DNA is TGTGCCAGCAGTTCCACTACGGAGACCCAGTACTTC.

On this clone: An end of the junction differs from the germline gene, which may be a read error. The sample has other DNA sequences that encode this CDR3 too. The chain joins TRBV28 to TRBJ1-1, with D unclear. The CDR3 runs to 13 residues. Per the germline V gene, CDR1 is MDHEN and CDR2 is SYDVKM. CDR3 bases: TGTGCCAGCAGTTTATTGGGTAGGACTGAAGCCTTCTTT. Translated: CASSLLGRTEAFF.

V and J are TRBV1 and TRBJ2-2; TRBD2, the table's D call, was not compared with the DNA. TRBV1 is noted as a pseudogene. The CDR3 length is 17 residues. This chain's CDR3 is CTSSQGSGGQDTGELFF. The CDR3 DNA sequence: TGCACCAGCAGCCAAGGTTCGGGGGGGCAGGACACCGGGGAGCTGTTTTTT.